These 19 T cell receptor beta chains share one sample of origin, sequenced in a study of neurological immune-mediated disorders (dated by TCRdb to the late 2010s). Library preparation was by 5' RACE. The sequencer listed for this sample is Illumina HiSeq 2500. The public reads were reanalyzed by TCRdb: fastp trimming at Q25, MiXCR alignment, in-frame beta chains only. Every distinct CDR3 protein forms one entry, paired with its most common genes and DNA. In this sample the table shows some 37,000 distinct CDR3 sequences, roughly 14% of which occur a single time. The top ten constitute 27% of the sample. The sequenced material came from PBMCs. The source of these receptors is a woman between 45 and 60 years old with HTLV-1-associated myelopathy (HAM/TSP).

The table lists this clonotype with a few counts. The chain combines TRBV19 with TRBJ1-1; D gene ambiguous. V was pared by 3 bases and J by 1 base, with 9 bases between. Germline V gives CDR1 LNHDA, CDR2 SQIVND (reference sequence). The CDR3 consists of 14 residues. CDR3 amino acids: CASSILGTNTEAFF. The CDR3 DNA reads TGTGCCAGTAGTATCTTGGGTACGAACACTGAAGCTTTCTTT.

This clonotype was recorded many times. The rearrangement joins TRBV6-5 to TRBJ1-3; weak D call: TRBD1 (5 bases). Trimming removed 6 bases from V and 7 bases from J, with 16 bases in between. The CDR3 loop spans 14 amino acids. Germline CDR1 is MNHEY and CDR2 is SVGAGI. CDR3 nucleotide sequence: TGTGCCAGCAGACGTGACAGAGCGGCGAACACCATATATTTT. Translation gives CASRRDRAANTIYF.

This clonotype has a count of ten or more. The chain recombines TRBV5-1 with TRBJ2-7; D uncertain. Between the trimmed V and J ends, which lost 1 base and 2 bases, there was a span of 7 bases. This CDR3 has 13 residues. Germline CDR1 reads SGHRS; CDR2 reads YFSETQ. DNA of the CDR3: TGCGCCAGCAGCTTGACCGGGCCCTACGAGCAGTACTTC. Its protein product is CASSLTGPYEQYF.

This clonotype was observed at least ten times. This chain links TRBV12-3 or TRBV12-4 with TRBJ2-5; 14 bases match TRBD2. V lost 8 bases, J lost 8 bases, and 16 bases stayed unmatched. This CDR3 has 17 residues. This CDR3 reads CASLTLTSGGAGSTQYF. As DNA, the CDR3 is TGTGCCAGCCTTACTCTGACTAGCGGGGGGGCCGGCAGCACCCAGTACTTC.

The chain combines TRBV7-2 with TRBJ1-1; no clear D gene. Trimming took 3 bases from V and 0 from J, leaving 11 bases between them. CDR1 SGHTA and CDR2 FQGNSA come from the germline V gene. CDR3 size: 15 residues. CDR3 nucleotide sequence: TGTGCCAGCAGCTTCTCCGGTTTTATGAACACTGAAGCTTTCTTT. Translating gives CASSFSGFMNTEAFF. The full variable domain, completed using reference TRBV7-2 and TRBJ1-1, is GAGVSQSPSNKVTEKGKDVELRCDPISGHTALYWYRQSLGQGLEFLIYFQGNSAPDKSGLPSDRFSAERTGGSVSTLTIQRTQQEDSAVYLCASSFSGFMNTEAFFGQGTRLTVV.

CDR3 amino acids: CASSLWQNTGELFF. Here the CDR3 DNA reads TGTGCCAGCAGCTTATGGCAGAACACCGGGGAGCTGTTTTTT. The chain recombines TRBV11-2 with TRBJ2-2, with no clear D. In germline, CDR1 is SGHAT, CDR2 FQNNGV. V lost 2 bases and J 1 base, leaving 5 bases between the germline ends. This CDR3 has 14 residues.

This clonotype was observed many times. This chain joins TRBV7-2 and TRBJ2-1, with TRBD1 as a possible D gene (6 bases). Germline loops: CDR1 SGHTA, CDR2 FQGNSA. The CDR3 totals 13 residues. V lost 5 bases to trimming and J lost 7 bases, with 12 bases between them. In nucleotides, the CDR3 is TGTGCCAGCAGCCCCCTAACAGGGAATGAGCAGTTCTTC. Translating it yields CASSPLTGNEQFF.

The sample holds many counts of this clonotype. The V call is TRBV18, the J call TRBJ1-1; D not certain. The CDR3 loop spans 14 amino acids. CDR1 is KGHSH and CDR2 is LQKENI in the germline V gene. V was cut by 0 bases and J by 7 bases, with 12 bases left in between. The CDR3 sequence is CASSPPSGRDEAFF. CDR3 sequence (DNA): TGTGCCAGCTCACCACCTTCGGGAAGAGATGAAGCTTTCTTT.

This clonotype has at least ten counts. The chain combines TRBV3-1 with TRBJ1-1; a weak D match, TRBD1 (5 bases). Germline values: CDR1 LGHDT, CDR2 YNNKEL (reference sequence). There are 14 residues in the CDR3. Trimming stripped 4 bases from V and 1 base from J, with 10 bases between. CDR3 DNA sequence: TGTGCCAGCAGCCCCGACAGTTCGAACACTGAAGCTTTCTTT. This translates into CASSPDSSNTEAFF.

This clonotype appeared many times. The V gene is TRBV7-2, the J gene TRBJ2-5; D not certain. The CDR3 covers 13 residues. Trimming left V 2 bases short and J 4 bases short, with 8 bases between. Germline V gene lookup returns CDR1 SGHTA and CDR2 FQGNSA. In nucleotides, the CDR3 is TGTGCCAGCAGCTTAAGCAGCCTAGAGACCCAGTACTTC. Its protein is CASSLSSLETQYF.

The chain recombines TRBV29-1 with TRBJ1-4; D is unclear. Germline V gene data show CDR1 as SQVTM and CDR2 as ANQGSEA. Between the trimmed V and J ends, which lost 6 bases and 6 bases, there was a span of 17 bases. This CDR3 comprises 14 residues. The CDR3 loop reads CSVRSPWRDEKLFF. The DNA for the CDR3 is TGCAGCGTCCGAAGTCCATGGAGAGATGAAAAACTGTTTTTT.

This clonotype was observed many times. The chain recombines TRBV7-6 with TRBJ2-2, with 8 bases matching TRBD1. The germline gives CDR1 SGHVS, CDR2 FNYEAQ. V was clipped by 5 bases and J by 6 bases; unmatched bases: 11. CDR3 length: 16 residues. CDR3 sequence: CASSPQGAGKAGELFF. CDR3 bases: TGTGCCAGCAGCCCGCAGGGGGCGGGTAAAGCCGGGGAGCTGTTTTTT.

A remark on this clonotype: A read error may account for a junction end that differs from germline. V usage is TRBV28 and J usage is TRBJ1-5; D is unclear. The CDR3 totals 13 residues. Germline V lookup: CDR1 MDHEN, CDR2 SYDVKM. The CDR3 loop is CASRSVGNQHQHF. CDR3 DNA: TGTGCCAGCAGGTCAGTGGGCAATCAGCACCAGCATTTT.

At least ten counts were recorded for this clonotype. This chain connects TRBV7-2 to TRBJ2-6; no definite D call. V shed 4 bases and J shed 0 bases, with 4 bases lying between them. Germline-derived CDR1 and CDR2 are SGHTA and FQGNSA. CDR3 length: 14 amino acids. The CDR3 nucleotides read TGTGCCAGCAGCTCAGCCTCTGGGGCCAACGTCCTGACTTTC. Translation gives CASSSASGANVLTF.

This clonotype was seen at least ten times. The chain links TRBV9 to TRBJ2-2; 7 nucleotides agree with TRBD2. With V trimmed by 6 bases and J by 3 bases, 11 bases remained unmatched. Germline V gene lookup returns CDR1 SGDLS and CDR2 YYNGEE. There are 16 residues in the CDR3. Here the CDR3 DNA reads TGTGCCAGCACCCGAGGGAGCGGGGTTGACACCGGGGAGCTGTTTTTT. This codes for CASTRGSGVDTGELFF.

This clonotype showed up many times. The V and J genes are TRBV24-1 and TRBJ2-3; D perhaps matches TRBD2 (6 bases). Trimming cost V 7 bases and J 5 bases, with 6 bases left between them. Germline CDR1 KGHDR, CDR2 SFDVKD. There are 11 residues in the CDR3. CDR3 sequence reads: CATSGGDTQYF. The CDR3 nucleotides read TGTGCCACCAGCGGGGGAGATACGCAGTATTTT.

This clonotype has a count of ten or more. The rearrangement joins TRBV9 to TRBJ2-5, with 8 bases aligning to TRBD2. The J segment lost 1 base and the V segment lost 0 bases, leaving 2 bases of the junction unmatched. The CDR3 is made up of 15 amino acids. CDR1 and CDR2 (germline): SGDLS, YYNGEE. CDR3 loop: CASSVGTSGQETQYF. The CDR3 DNA reads TGTGCCAGCAGCGTAGGCACTAGCGGCCAAGAGACCCAGTACTTC.

This clonotype has a count of ten or more. CDR3 amino acids: CSVEELAGEPQFF. CDR3 nucleotides: TGCAGCGTTGAAGAACTAGCGGGGGAACCGCAGTTCTTC. The rearrangement links TRBV29-1 to TRBJ2-1; 11 nucleotides match TRBD2. The germline V gene encodes CDR1 SQVTM and CDR2 ANQGSEA. J gave up 12 bases and V 0 bases, and 4 bases lay outside the gene matches. There are 13 residues in the CDR3.

The sample holds many counts of this clonotype. DNA for the CDR3: TGTGCCAGTAGTATCCGGGACACCAATCAGCCCCAGCATTTT. Amino acid sequence: CASSIRDTNQPQHF. The gene calls are TRBV19 and TRBJ1-5, with D perhaps matching TRBD1 (6 bases). The germline gives CDR1 LNHDA, CDR2 SQIVND (reference sequence). This CDR3 spans 14 amino acids. Trimming took 3 bases from V and 3 from J, leaving 9 bases between them.